The 26 T cell receptor beta chains below all came from one sample that was sequenced in a study of monozygotic twins with inflammatory bowel disease. TCRdb reprocessed the 5' RACE reads and stores each CDR3 protein as one record, lacking DNA. In all, the sample yields roughly 200,000 distinct CDR3 sequences. What was sequenced was blood. The receptor source for this set is a human donor with ulcerative colitis or Crohn's disease, or a healthy co-twin of an affected twin (not recorded which).

The chain employs TRBV5-1 and TRBJ1-1; the D call from TCRdb, TRBD1, cannot be confirmed without DNA. Per the germline V gene, CDR1 is SGHRS and CDR2 is YFSETQ. The CDR3 is 12 residues long. The CDR3 loop is CASSLGDREAFF.

The chain recombines TRBV18 with TRBJ2-3; the D gene TCRdb calls, TRBD2, cannot be checked with no DNA. This CDR3 comprises 14 residues. Germline V gene sequence: CDR1 KGHSH, CDR2 LQKENI. CDR3 residues: CDSSLGLAGDTQYF.

This rearrangement joins TRBV12-3 or TRBV12-4 to TRBJ2-3; the D gene TCRdb calls, TRBD2, cannot be checked with no DNA. This CDR3 spans 12 amino acids. The CDR3 loop is CASTGLTDTQYF.

This sequence joins TRBV29-1 and TRBJ1-3. The CDR3 contains 12 residues. The germline V gene encodes CDR1 SQVTM and CDR2 ANQGSEA. Here the CDR3 reads CSVASSGNTIYF.

The chain couples TRBV20-1 to TRBJ2-5; checking the TCRdb D call of TRBD1 is not possible without DNA. Germline V lookup: CDR1 DFQATT, CDR2 SNEGSKA (reference sequence). This CDR3 has 16 residues. This CDR3 is CSARDPRGQTQETQYF.

The V call is TRBV5-1, the J call TRBJ2-2. The CDR3 is 15 amino acids. The germline V gene has CDR1 SGHRS and CDR2 YFSETQ. The CDR3 protein is CASSLTVPNTGELFF.

The rearrangement uses TRBV18 and TRBJ2-5; the D call of TRBD1 rests on TCRdb alone, since no DNA is present to check it. The CDR3 is 15 amino acids. The V gene's germline CDR1 is KGHSH and CDR2 LQKENI. The CDR3: CASSPPGQKQETQYF.

The chain has TRBV7-2 and TRBJ2-7; the TCRdb D gene call, TRBD1, has no DNA to confirm it. CDR1 and CDR2 from the germline V gene are SGHTA and FQGNSA. This CDR3 is built from 16 residues. This chain's CDR3 is CASSLVGGDRGYEQYF.

This chain uses TRBV6-1 with TRBJ2-3; TCRdb outputs TRBD1, but without DNA this stays unchecked. The CDR3 is 15 amino acids. The germline V gene has CDR1 MNHNS and CDR2 SASEGT. The CDR3 loop is CASRLAQGSTDTQYF.

V is TRBV2 and J is TRBJ1-5. CDR1 is SNHLY and CDR2 is FYNNEI in the germline V gene. CDR3 length equals 16 residues. CDR3 sequence reads: CASSESWQSGNQPQHF.

The J gene is TRBJ2-1, the V gene TRBV6-5; the D call from TCRdb, TRBD1, cannot be confirmed without DNA. The CDR3 extends over 15 amino acids. Germline loops: CDR1 MNHEY, CDR2 SVGAGI. CDR3 region: CASSYSSRGYNEQFF.

This chain connects TRBV11-1 to TRBJ2-3; TCRdb gives TRBD2 as the D gene, but with no DNA this cannot be confirmed. This CDR3 comprises 20 residues. Germline assignment: CDR1 SGHAT and CDR2 FQDESV (reference sequence). CDR3 amino acids: CASSLIGTSGEYSSTDTQYF.

The chain carries TRBV20-1 and TRBJ2-5. CDR3 size: 12 residues. The germline V gene encodes CDR1 DFQATT and CDR2 SNEGSKA (reference sequence). The CDR3 here is CSARPSQETQYF.

The chain joins TRBV6-1 to TRBJ1-5; the TCRdb call, TRBD1, lacks DNA for checking. The germline V gene has CDR1 MNHNS and CDR2 SASEGT. The CDR3 has 14 residues. This chain's CDR3 is CASQLGGSNQPQHF.

The chain has TRBV3-1 and TRBJ2-7; with no DNA, the TCRdb D assignment of TRBD2 cannot be verified. The CDR3 sequence is 12 residues long. The V gene's germline CDR1 is LGHDT and CDR2 YNNKEL (reference sequence). The CDR3 here is CASSHGGYEQYF.

This chain uses TRBV5-3 with TRBJ1-6; the TRBD1 assignment by TCRdb is unverifiable without DNA. TRBV5-3 carries the ORF label, with uncertain function. The CDR3 runs 18 residues. The CDR3 protein is CATAPEWTGSSYNSPLHF.

The rearrangement links TRBV5-1 to TRBJ1-1; TCRdb reports TRBD1, a call that lacks DNA to check it against. The CDR3 is made up of 13 amino acids. Per germline, CDR1 SGHRS and CDR2 YFSETQ. The CDR3 spells CASRPQGNTEAFF.

The chain is built from TRBV5-5 and TRBJ2-1. Germline V gives CDR1 SGHKS, CDR2 YYEKEE (reference sequence). The CDR3 runs to 11 residues. CDR3 sequence reads: CASSFGTEQFF.

This chain joins TRBV6-1 and TRBJ2-1; the TCRdb D gene call, TRBD2, has no DNA to confirm it. The V gene's germline CDR1 is MNHNS and CDR2 SASEGT. This CDR3 comprises 15 residues. The CDR3 loop is CASSRGTSGIDEQFF.

The V call is TRBV7-9, the J call TRBJ2-2; no DNA is available, so the TRBD2 call from TCRdb remains unchecked. Germline-derived CDR1 and CDR2 are SEHNR and FQNEAQ (reference sequence). This CDR3 contains 15 residues. The CDR3: CASRPRDYGTGELFF.

The chain joins TRBV15 to TRBJ2-1; TCRdb's assignment of TRBD2 cannot be checked, as there is no DNA. The germline gives CDR1 LNHNV, CDR2 YYDKDF (reference sequence). The CDR3 spans 11 residues. The CDR3 sequence is CATSSAMGRFF. The full variable domain, its missing parts supplied by reference TRBV15 and TRBJ2-1, is DAMVIQNPRYQVTQFGKPVTLSCSQTLNHNVMYWYQQKSSQAPKLLFHYYDKDFNNEADTPDNFQSRRPNTSFCFLDIRSPGLGDTAMYLCATSSAMGRFFGPGTRLTVL.

V gene TRBV28 combines with J gene TRBJ1-4; TCRdb proposes TRBD1, but this gene call is untestable without DNA. The CDR3 extends over 15 amino acids. Germline V CDR1 and CDR2: MDHEN, SYDVKM. The CDR3 protein is CASSFARSTNEKLFF.

The chain joins TRBV30 to TRBJ2-3; lacking DNA, the TRBD2 call made by TCRdb goes unchecked. Germline values: CDR1 GTSNPN, CDR2 SVGIG (reference sequence). The CDR3 sequence is 14 residues long. CDR3 sequence: CAWSVRRGTDTQYF.

The rearrangement joins TRBV20-1 to TRBJ2-1; the D gene TCRdb calls, TRBD2, cannot be checked with no DNA. The germline V gene encodes CDR1 DFQATT and CDR2 SNEGSKA (reference sequence). The CDR3 has 16 amino acids. The CDR3 here is CSARDYGTQSYNEQFF.

The V and J genes are TRBV20-1 and TRBJ1-1. The CDR3 sequence is 15 residues long. Germline-derived CDR1 and CDR2 are DFQATT and SNEGSKA (reference sequence). CDR3 residues: CSARDVVAGGAQAFF.

The V gene is TRBV6-2 or TRBV6-3, the J gene TRBJ2-1; TCRdb's assignment of TRBD1 cannot be checked, as there is no DNA. The CDR3 totals 15 residues. Germline lookup yields CDR1 MNHEY and CDR2 SVGEGT. This CDR3 is CASRPGQAALGEQFF.